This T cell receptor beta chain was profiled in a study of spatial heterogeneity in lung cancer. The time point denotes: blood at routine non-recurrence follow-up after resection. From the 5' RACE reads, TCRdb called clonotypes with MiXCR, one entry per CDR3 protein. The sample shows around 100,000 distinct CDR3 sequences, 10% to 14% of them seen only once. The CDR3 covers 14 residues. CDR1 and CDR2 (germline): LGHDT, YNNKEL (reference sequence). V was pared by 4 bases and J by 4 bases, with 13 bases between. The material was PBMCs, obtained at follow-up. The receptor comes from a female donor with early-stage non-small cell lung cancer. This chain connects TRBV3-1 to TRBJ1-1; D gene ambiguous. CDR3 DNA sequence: TGTGCCAGCAGCCGAGATGCGGTTGCCACTGAAGCTTTCTTT. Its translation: CASSRDAVATEAFF.